Listed below are T cell receptor beta chains from one sample, sequenced in a study of neurological immune-mediated disorders. One entry per CDR3 protein results from TCRdb running MiXCR on the 5' RACE reads. The table lists approximately 32,000 distinct CDR3 sequences, roughly 7% of them singletons, with about 4.6% in the top ten. The sequenced sample was PBMCs. The receptors were gathered from a woman in her 40s in good health. The CDR3 runs from the conserved cysteine through the conserved F or W. A D gene is named only where the DNA matches it firmly. Size is omitted from some rows. Given values are once, few, many or a class for expanded clones.

many,NA,TRBJ1-2,TRBV9,CASSAQRDNFDYGYTF,TGTGCCAGCAGCGCCCAAAGGGACAATTTTGACTATGGCTACACCTTC
many,NA,TRBJ2-4,TRBV9,CASSPGLPRGNIQYF,TGTGCCAGCAGCCCTGGCCTACCTCGGGGCAACATTCAGTACTTC
many,TRBD1,TRBJ1-1,TRBV7-9,CASSPGQGFAEAFF,TGTGCCAGCAGCCCCGGACAGGGATTCGCTGAAGCTTTCTTT
many,TRBD1,TRBJ1-2,TRBV2,CASRDRGPGYTF,TGTGCCAGCAGGGACAGGGGGCCCGGCTACACCTTC
many,NA,TRBJ1-1,TRBV13,CASSLPGADTEAFF,TGTGCCAGCAGCTTACCAGGGGCGGACACTGAAGCTTTCTTT
NA,NA,TRBJ1-2,TRBV6-2/TRBV6-3,CASIPVYMRYYGYTF,TGTGCCAGCATCCCAGTGTATATGAGGTACTATGGCTACACCTTC
many,NA,TRBJ2-3,TRBV27,CASSFESMRPRTDTQYF,TGTGCCAGCAGTTTCGAGTCGATGAGGCCAAGGACAGATACGCAGTATTTT
many,TRBD2,TRBJ2-7,TRBV20-1,CSARDGRLAIEQYF,TGCAGTGCTAGAGATGGACGACTAGCGATCGAGCAGTACTTC
many,TRBD2,TRBJ2-2,TRBV20-1,CSARERTSGTGELFF,TGCAGTGCTAGAGAGCGAACTAGCGGTACCGGGGAGCTGTTTTTT
many,NA,TRBJ2-3,TRBV4-2,CASSQDLRSSTTDTQYF,TGTGCCAGCAGCCAAGATCTAAGGTCTAGTACCACAGATACGCAGTATTTT
few,NA,TRBJ1-5,TRBV27,CASSLNSPNQPQHF,TGTGCCAGCAGTTTAAACAGCCCTAATCAGCCCCAGCATTTT
many,NA,TRBJ2-3,TRBV27,CASSPTLTDTQYF,TGTGCCAGCAGTCCCACACTCACAGATACGCAGTATTTT
many,TRBD2,TRBJ2-7,TRBV20-1,CSAYIATSGSLKYEQYF,TGCAGTGCCTATATCGCGACTAGCGGGAGTCTTAAGTACGAGCAGTACTTC